These T cell receptor beta chains were read from a single sample in a study of spatial heterogeneity in lung cancer. Via MiXCR, TCRdb re-called the 5' RACE reads, giving one row per CDR3 protein. Altogether about 26,000 distinct CDR3 sequences are present, over 10% being singletons, with the ten largest covering approximately 25%. Sequencing used PBMCs, obtained at surgery. The receptor set was obtained from a female donor with early-stage non-small cell lung cancer. Each CDR3 is given with its conserved first and last residue. A D gene is named only where the DNA matches it firmly. Expanded clones are given a class, and other clones once, few, many or no size at all.

D	size	V	J	DNA	CDR3
TRBD1	NA	TRBV5-4	TRBJ1-6	TGTGCCAGCAGCTTGTCGGGGACAGGGAATTCACCCCTCCACTTT	CASSLSGTGNSPLHF
NA	many	TRBV29-1	TRBJ2-3	TGCAGCGTCACCCCGACCACAGATACGCAGTATTTT	CSVTPTTDTQYF
TRBD1	many	TRBV7-2	TRBJ1-5	TGTGCCAGCAGCATGACAGGGGTTAACAATCAGCCCCAGCATTTT	CASSMTGVNNQPQHF
TRBD1	few	TRBV20-1	TRBJ1-1	TGCAGTGCTGGAGGGACAGTCAAGAACACTGAAGCTTTCTTT	CSAGGTVKNTEAFF
NA	NA	TRBV6-1	TRBJ2-1	TGTGCCAGCAGTAGCCGGACCACCCCGGAGGGTGAGCAGTTCTTC	CASSSRTTPEGEQFF
TRBD1	many	TRBV6-2/TRBV6-3	TRBJ1-5	TGTGCCAGCAAGTTTGGACAGGAGGTAAGCAATCAGCCCCAGCATTTT	CASKFGQEVSNQPQHF
NA	many	TRBV7-3	TRBJ2-3	TGTGCCAGCAGCCCTAGTGGGGCAGATACGCAGTATTTT	CASSPSGADTQYF
NA	few	TRBV20-1	TRBJ2-2	TGCAGTGCCCACGGTAGTCCTAGCCCCCCTGCCGGGGAGCTGTTTTTT	CSAHGSPSPPAGELFF
NA	many	TRBV6-5	TRBJ1-6	TGTGCCAGCAGAGAATGGGGGTCGGGATCCTCACCCCTCCACTTT	CASREWGSGSSPLHF
NA	NA	TRBV30	TRBJ1-1	TGTGCCTGGACCCCGGACCCCCGGTACACTGAAGCTTTCTTT	CAWTPDPRYTEAFF
TRBD1	NA	TRBV12-3/TRBV12-4	TRBJ1-1	TGTGCCAGCAGTTTTGGGGGGCTCCGGGACAGATTAGTCACTGAAGCTTTCTTT	CASSFGGLRDRLVTEAFF
NA	few	TRBV27	TRBJ1-4	TGTGCCAGCAGTACAGACAGATTAAATGAAAAACTGTTTTTT	CASSTDRLNEKLFF
NA	NA	TRBV3-1	TRBJ1-3	TGTGCCAGCAGCCAGCAATACACTACTGGAAACACCATATATTTT	CASSQQYTTGNTIYF
TRBD2	few	TRBV13	TRBJ2-3	TGTGCCAGCAGCTTAAAATCCTTAGCGGGAGTTACAGATACGCAGTATTTT	CASSLKSLAGVTDTQYF
NA	many	TRBV20-1	TRBJ2-1	TGCAGTGCAGCCCTCCCAACGGGGCACGTTTACAATGAGCAGTTCTTC	CSAALPTGHVYNEQFF